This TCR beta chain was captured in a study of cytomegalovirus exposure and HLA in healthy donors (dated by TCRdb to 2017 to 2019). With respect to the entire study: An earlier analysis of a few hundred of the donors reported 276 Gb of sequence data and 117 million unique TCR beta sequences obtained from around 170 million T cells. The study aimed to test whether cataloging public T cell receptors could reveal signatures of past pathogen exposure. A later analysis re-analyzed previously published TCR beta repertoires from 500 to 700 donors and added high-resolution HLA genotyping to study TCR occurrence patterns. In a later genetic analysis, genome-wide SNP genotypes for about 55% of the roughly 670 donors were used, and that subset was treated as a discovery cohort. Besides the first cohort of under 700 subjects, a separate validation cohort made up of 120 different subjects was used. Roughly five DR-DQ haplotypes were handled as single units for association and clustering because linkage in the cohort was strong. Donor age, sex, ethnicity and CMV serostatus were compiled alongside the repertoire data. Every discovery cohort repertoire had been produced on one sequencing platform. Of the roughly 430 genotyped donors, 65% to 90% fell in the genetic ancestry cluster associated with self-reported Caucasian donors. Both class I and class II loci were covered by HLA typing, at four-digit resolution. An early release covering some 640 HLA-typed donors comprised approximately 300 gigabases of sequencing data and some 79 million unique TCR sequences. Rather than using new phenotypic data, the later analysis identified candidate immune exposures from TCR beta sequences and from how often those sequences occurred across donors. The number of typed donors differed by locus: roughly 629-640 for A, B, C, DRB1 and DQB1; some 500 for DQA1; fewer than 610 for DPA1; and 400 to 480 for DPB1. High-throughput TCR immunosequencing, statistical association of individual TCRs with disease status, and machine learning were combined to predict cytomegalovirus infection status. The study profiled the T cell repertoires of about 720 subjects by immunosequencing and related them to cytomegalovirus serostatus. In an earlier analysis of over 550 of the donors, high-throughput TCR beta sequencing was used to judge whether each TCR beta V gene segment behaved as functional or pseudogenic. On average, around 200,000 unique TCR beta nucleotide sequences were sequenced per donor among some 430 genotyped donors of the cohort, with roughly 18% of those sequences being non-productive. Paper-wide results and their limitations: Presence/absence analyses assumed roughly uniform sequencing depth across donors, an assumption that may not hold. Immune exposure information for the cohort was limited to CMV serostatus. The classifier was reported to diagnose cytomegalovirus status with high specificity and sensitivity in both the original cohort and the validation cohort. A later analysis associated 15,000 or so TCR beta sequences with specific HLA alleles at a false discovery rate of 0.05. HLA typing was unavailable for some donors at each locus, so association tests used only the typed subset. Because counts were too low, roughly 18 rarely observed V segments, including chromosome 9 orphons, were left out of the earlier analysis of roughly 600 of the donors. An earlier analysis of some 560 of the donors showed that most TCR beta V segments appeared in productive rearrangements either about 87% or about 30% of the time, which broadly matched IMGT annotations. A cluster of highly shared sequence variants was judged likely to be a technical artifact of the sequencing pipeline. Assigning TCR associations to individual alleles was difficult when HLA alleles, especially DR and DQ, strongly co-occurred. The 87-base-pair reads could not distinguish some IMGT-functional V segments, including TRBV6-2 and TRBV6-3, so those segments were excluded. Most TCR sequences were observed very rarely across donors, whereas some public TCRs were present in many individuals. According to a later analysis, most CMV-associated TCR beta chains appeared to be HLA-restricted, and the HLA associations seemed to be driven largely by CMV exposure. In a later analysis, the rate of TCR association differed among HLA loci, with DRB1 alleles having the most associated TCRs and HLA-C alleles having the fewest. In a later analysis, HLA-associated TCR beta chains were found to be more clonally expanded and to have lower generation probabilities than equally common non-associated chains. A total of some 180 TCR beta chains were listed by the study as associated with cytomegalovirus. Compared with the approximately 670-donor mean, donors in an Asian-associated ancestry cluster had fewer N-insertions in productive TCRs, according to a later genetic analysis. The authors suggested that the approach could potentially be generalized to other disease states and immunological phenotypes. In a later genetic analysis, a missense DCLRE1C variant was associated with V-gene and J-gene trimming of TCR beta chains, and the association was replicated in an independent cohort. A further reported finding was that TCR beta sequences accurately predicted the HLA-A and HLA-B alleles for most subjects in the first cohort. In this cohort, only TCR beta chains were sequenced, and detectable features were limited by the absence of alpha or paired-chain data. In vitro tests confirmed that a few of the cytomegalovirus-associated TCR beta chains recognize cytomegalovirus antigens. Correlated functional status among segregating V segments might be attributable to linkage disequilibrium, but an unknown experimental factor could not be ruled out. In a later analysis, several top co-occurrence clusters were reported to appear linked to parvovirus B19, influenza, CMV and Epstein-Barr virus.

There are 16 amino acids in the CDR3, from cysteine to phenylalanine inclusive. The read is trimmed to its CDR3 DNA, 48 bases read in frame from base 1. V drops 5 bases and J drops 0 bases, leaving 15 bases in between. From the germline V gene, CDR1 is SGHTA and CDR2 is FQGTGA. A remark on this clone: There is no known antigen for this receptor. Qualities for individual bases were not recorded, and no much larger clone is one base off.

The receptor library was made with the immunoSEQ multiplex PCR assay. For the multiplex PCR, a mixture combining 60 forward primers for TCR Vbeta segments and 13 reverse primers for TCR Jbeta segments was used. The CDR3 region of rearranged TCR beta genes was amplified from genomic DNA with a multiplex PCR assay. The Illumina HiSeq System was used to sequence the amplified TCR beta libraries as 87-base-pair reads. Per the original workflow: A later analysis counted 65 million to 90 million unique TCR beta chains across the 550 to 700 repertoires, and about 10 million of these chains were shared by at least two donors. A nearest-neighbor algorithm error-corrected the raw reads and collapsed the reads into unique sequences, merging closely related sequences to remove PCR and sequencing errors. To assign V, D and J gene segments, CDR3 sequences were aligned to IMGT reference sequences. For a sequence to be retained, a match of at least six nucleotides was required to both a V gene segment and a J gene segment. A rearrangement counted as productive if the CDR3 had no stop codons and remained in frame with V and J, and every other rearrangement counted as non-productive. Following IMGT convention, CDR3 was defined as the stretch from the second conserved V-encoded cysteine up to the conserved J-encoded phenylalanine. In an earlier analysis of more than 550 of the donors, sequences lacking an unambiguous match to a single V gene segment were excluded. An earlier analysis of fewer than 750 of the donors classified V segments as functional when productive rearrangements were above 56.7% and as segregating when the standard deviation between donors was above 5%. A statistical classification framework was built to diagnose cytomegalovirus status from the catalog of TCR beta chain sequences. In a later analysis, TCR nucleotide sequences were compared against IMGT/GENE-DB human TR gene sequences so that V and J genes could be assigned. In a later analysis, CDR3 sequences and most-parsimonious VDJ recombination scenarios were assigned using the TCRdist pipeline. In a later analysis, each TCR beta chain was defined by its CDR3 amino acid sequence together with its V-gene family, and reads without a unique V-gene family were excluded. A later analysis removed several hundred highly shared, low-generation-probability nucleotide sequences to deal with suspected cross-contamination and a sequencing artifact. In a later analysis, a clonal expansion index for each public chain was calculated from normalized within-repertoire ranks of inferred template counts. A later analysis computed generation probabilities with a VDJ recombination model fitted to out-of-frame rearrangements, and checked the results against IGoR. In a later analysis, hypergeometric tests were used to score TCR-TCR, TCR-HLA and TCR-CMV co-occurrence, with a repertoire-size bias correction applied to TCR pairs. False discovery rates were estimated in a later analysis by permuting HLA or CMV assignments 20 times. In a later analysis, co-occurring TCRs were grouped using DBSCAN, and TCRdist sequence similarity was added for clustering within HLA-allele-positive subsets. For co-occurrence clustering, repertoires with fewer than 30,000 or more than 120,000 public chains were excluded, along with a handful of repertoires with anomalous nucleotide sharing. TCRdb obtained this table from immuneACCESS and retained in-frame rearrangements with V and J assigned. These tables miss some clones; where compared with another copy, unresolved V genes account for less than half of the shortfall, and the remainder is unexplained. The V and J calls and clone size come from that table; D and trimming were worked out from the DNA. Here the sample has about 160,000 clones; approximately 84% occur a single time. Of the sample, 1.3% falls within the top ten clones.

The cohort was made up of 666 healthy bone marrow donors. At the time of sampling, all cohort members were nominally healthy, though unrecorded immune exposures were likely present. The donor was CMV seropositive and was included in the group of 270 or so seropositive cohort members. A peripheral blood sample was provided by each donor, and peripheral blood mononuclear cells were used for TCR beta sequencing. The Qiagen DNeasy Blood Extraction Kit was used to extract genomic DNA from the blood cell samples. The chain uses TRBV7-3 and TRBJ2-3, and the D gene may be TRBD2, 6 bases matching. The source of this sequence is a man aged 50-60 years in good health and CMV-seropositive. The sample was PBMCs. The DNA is TGTGCCAGCAGCCGTCTAGGGCGGGGAAGCACAGATACGCAGTATTTT. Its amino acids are CASSRLGRGSTDTQYF. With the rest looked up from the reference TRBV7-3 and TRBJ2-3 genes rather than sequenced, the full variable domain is GAGVSQTPSNKVTEKGKYVELRCDPISGHTALYWYRQSLGQGPEFLIYFQGTGAADDSGLPNDRFFAVRPEGSVSTLKIQRTERGDSAVYLCASSRLGRGSTDTQYFGPGTRLTVL.